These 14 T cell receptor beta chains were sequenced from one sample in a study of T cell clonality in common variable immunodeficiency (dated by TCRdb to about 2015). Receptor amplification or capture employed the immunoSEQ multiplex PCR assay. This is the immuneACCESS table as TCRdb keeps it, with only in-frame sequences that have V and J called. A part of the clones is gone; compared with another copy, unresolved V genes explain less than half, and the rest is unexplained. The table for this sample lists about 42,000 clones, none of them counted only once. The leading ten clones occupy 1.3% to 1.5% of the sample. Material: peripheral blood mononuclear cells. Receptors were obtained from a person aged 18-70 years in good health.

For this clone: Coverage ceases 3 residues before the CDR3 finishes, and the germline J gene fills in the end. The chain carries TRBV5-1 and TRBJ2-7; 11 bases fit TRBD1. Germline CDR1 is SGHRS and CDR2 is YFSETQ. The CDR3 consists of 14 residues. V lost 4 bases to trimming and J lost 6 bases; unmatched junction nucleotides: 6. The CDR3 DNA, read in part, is TGCGCCAGCAGCCTGGACAGGGGGCTGGGCGAG. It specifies CASSLDRGLGE. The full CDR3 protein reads CASSLDRGLGEQYF.

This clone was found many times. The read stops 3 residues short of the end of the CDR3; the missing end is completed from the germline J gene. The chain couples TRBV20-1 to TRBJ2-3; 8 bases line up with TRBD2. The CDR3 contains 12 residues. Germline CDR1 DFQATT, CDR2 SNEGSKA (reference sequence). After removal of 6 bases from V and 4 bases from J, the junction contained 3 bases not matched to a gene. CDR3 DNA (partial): TGCAGTGCCCCGGGACTAGCAGATACG. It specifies CSAPGLADT. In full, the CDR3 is CSAPGLADTQYF.

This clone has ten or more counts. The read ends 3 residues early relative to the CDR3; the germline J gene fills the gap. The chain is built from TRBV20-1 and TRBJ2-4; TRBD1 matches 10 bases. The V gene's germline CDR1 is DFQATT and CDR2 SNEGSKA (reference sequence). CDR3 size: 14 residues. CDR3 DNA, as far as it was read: TGCAGTGCTAGAGGTGGGGACAGGGGATTAGTT. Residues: CSARGGDRGLV. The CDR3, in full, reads CSARGGDRGLVQYF.

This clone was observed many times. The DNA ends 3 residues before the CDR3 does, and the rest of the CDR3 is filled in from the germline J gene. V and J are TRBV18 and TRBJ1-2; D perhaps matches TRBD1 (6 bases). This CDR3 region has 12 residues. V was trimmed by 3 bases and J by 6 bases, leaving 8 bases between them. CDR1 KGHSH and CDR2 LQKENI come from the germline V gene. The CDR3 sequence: CASSPTGNGYTF. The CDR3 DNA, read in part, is TGTGCCAGCTCACCCACAGGGAATGGC.

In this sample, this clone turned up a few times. CDR3 region: CASSLTGINGYTF. CDR3 bases read: TGTGCCAGCAGTTTGACAGGGATAAACGGC. The genes are TRBV7-8 and TRBJ1-2; 7 nucleotides line up with TRBD1. Read sequence stops 3 residues before the CDR3 end, and the germline J gene provides the missing end. The CDR3 is 13 amino acids. Germline CDR1 SGHVS, CDR2 FQNEAQ.

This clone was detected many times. The part of the CDR3 DNA that was read is TGTGCCAGCGGGAAGGACAGTGAGACTGCTGGAAACACC. Its protein is CASGKDSETAGNT. In full, the CDR3 reads CASGKDSETAGNTIYF. This chain joins TRBV28 and TRBJ1-3, with a weak D call TRBD1 (6 bases). The read finishes 3 residues shy of the CDR3 end, and the germline J gene is used to complete it. V was shortened by 8 bases and J by 2 bases, with 19 bases between the two germline ends. CDR3 size: 16 residues. The germline gives CDR1 MDHEN, CDR2 SYDVKM.

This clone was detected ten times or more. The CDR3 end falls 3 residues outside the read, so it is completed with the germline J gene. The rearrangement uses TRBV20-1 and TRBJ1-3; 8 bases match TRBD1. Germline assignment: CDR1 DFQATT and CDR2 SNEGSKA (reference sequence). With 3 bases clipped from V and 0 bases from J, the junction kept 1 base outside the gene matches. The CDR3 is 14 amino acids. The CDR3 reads CSASQGASGNTIYF. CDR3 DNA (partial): TGCAGTGCTAGTCAGGGGGCCTCTGGAAACACC.

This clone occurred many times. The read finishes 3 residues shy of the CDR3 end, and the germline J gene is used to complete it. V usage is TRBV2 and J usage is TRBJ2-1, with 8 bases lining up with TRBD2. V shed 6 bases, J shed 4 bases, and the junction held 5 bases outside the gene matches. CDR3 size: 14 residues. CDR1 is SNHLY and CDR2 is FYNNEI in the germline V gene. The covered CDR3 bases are TGTGCCAGCAGGGGAGCGGGAGAGTACAATGAG. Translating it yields CASRGAGEYNE. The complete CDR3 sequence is CASRGAGEYNEQFF.

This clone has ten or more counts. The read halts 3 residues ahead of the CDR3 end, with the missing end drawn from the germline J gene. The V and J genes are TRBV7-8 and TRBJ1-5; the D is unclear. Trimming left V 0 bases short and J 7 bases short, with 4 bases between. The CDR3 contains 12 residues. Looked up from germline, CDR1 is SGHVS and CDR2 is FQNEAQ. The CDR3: CASSLAGQPQHF. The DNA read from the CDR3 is TGTGCCAGCAGCTTAGCGGGCCAGCCC.

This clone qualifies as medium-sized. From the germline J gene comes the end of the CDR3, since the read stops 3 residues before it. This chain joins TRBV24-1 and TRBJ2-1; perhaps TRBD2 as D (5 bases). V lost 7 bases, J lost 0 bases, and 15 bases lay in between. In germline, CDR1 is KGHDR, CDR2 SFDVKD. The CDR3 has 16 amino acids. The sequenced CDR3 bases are TGTGCCACCAGGGAGGAACGGGTGAGCTCCTACAATGAG. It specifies CATREERVSSYNE. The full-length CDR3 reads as CATREERVSSYNEQFF.

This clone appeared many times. The CDR3 is CASSLGAGGPGTGELFF. The covered CDR3 bases are TGTGCCAGCAGCTTAGGAGCGGGAGGGCCAGGAACCGGGGAG. The J gene is TRBJ2-2, the V gene TRBV7-6; 10 bases agree with TRBD2. The read is 3 residues too short to cover the CDR3 end, so that end is filled in from the germline J gene. This CDR3 has 17 amino acids. The J segment lost 5 bases and the V segment lost 1 base, leaving 7 bases of the junction unmatched. In germline, CDR1 is SGHVS, CDR2 FNYEAQ.

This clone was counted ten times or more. This chain's CDR3 is CASSLAGGNSPLHF. The DNA read from the CDR3 is TGTGCCAGCAGCTTAGCCGGGGGTAATTCACCC. The chain has TRBV5-6 and TRBJ1-6; weak D call: TRBD1 (5 bases). The read comes to an end 3 residues before the CDR3 does, leaving the germline J gene to fill in the end. Trimming pared 2 bases from V and 6 bases from J, leaving 9 bases between. Germline V gene sequence: CDR1 SGHDT, CDR2 YYEEEE. The CDR3 is made up of 14 amino acids.

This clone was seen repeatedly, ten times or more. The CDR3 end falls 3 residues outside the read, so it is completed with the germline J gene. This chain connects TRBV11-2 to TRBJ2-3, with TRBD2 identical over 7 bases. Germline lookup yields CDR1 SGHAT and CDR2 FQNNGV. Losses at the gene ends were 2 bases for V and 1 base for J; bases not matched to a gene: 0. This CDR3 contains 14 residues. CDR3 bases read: TGTGCCAGCAGCTTAACTAGCGGCACAGATACG. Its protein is CASSLTSGTDT. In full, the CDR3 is CASSLTSGTDTQYF.

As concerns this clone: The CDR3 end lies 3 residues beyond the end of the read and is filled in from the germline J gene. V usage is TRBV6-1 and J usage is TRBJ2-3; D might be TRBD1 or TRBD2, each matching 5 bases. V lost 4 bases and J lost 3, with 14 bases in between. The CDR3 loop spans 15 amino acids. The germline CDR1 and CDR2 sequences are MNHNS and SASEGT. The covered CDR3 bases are TGTGCCAGCAGTGGGGGCTTTCGAGGGACAGATACG. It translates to CASSGGFRGTDT. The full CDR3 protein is CASSGGFRGTDTQYF.